This T cell receptor (beta chain) was documented in a study of beta chain features in type 1 diabetes. The germline gives CDR1 LGHNA, CDR2 YSLEER. With V trimmed by 0 bases and J by 3 bases, 10 bases remained unmatched. The CDR3 covers 18 residues. Isolated RNA was reverse transcribed in full, so expressed TCRB transcripts were sequenced. Assay: immunoSEQ multiplex PCR; the TCRdb copy retains only in-frame clones and omits some. This table holds 400,000 to 600,000 clones, approximately 30% found once. The receptor's source is a man younger than 35 in good health. The source material was naive CD4+ T cells from blood. This sequence joins TRBV4-3 and TRBJ2-2; 7 bases are a match to TRBD2. The DNA of the CDR3 is TGCGCCAGCAGCCAAGATAGAGTAGGGAGGGGTGACACCGGGGAGCTGTTTTTT. Translated: CASSQDRVGRGDTGELFF.